This TCR beta chain was profiled in a study of Graves' ophthalmopathy and Graves' hyperthyroidism. Overall study results and limits: Ophthalmopathy progression was predicted by the model at less than 71% sensitivity and approximately 72% specificity. Discriminating ophthalmopathy from stable hyperthyroidism, a 13-signature model attained a sensitivity of about 88% and a specificity of about 83%. Most expanded clonotypes from thyroid (those above 0.001 frequency) were also found in blood.

In its sample, this clonotype was seen once. The target antigen is unknown. With 0 bases clipped from V and 5 bases from J, the junction kept 5 bases outside the gene matches. Germline V gene sequence: CDR1 SGDLS, CDR2 YYNGEE. The CDR3 length is 16 residues. Researchers took RNA transcripts and amplified TCR beta CDR3 regions from them. An initial RT-PCR round employing HTBI primers preceded a second-round multiplex PCR. One entry per CDR3 protein results from TCRdb running MiXCR on the multiplex PCR reads. This sample has 20,000 to 25,000 distinct CDR3 sequences, with less than 50% found just once. Thyroid ultrasound, orbital computed tomography, TRAb, serum thyroxine and clinical symptoms formed the basis of diagnosis.

The specimen sequenced was peripheral blood. The source of this sequence is an adult woman with stable Graves' hyperthyroidism. V gene TRBV9 combines with J gene TRBJ1-4, with 9 positions matching TRBD1. CDR3 sequence (DNA): TGTGCCAGCAGCGTAGCGGGACAGGGACCCAATGAAAAACTGTTTTTT. Protein: CASSVAGQGPNEKLFF.